These 20 T cell receptor beta chains were all obtained from the same sample, sequenced in a study of OX40 agonist ivuxolimab in advanced cancers. The protocol used for the library was the immunoSEQ multiplex PCR assay. This is the immuneACCESS table as TCRdb keeps it, with only in-frame sequences that have V and J called. A part of the clones is gone; compared with another copy, unresolved V genes explain less than half, and the rest is unexplained. The sample has some 34,000 clones on record, about 88% of them singletons. The top ten constitute 20% to 25% of the sample. The specimen was CD4+ or CD8+ T cells sorted from blood, collected in a trial of the OX40 agonist ivuxolimab. Every receptor here comes from an adult with an advanced solid tumor such as melanoma, head and neck, liver or kidney cancer.

As regards this clone: At one end, the junction sequence differs from germline, possibly due to a read error. V and J are TRBV15 and TRBJ2-3; 9 nucleotides align to TRBD2. Germline loops: CDR1 LNHNV, CDR2 YYDKDF (reference sequence). The CDR3 has 19 amino acids. The CDR3 is CATSRDGGSGGRYTDTQYF. CDR3 nucleotide sequence: TGTGCCACCAGCCGAGACGGAGGAAGCGGGGGGCGCTACACAGATACGCAGTATTTT.

The V gene is TRBV10-2, the J gene TRBJ2-3, with D hard to call. Germline loops: CDR1 WSHSY, CDR2 SAAADI. The CDR3 runs to 12 residues. Trimming took 3 bases from V and 4 from J, leaving 5 bases between them. The CDR3 coding sequence is TGCGCCAGCAGTGACGGTTCAGATACGCAGTATTTT. Its translation is CASSDGSDTQYF.

V is TRBV5-6 and J is TRBJ2-1, with D perhaps matching TRBD1 (5 bases). CDR3 length: 16 amino acids. V was shortened by 5 bases and J by 0 bases, with 15 bases between the two germline ends. The germline gives CDR1 SGHDT, CDR2 YYEEEE. The CDR3 loop is CASRQGVHVSYNEQFF. The DNA of the CDR3 is TGTGCCAGCAGACAAGGGGTCCATGTCTCCTACAATGAGCAGTTCTTC.

The genes are TRBV7-6 and TRBJ2-3; 8 positions agree with TRBD1. The length of the CDR3 is 15 residues. Germline loops: CDR1 SGHVS, CDR2 FNYEAQ. Trimming took 5 bases from V and 2 from J; bases not matched to a gene: 6. CDR3 amino acids: CASSPRGRVTDTQYF. The CDR3 DNA sequence: TGTGCCAGCAGCCCCAGGGGGCGAGTCACAGATACGCAGTATTTT.

J is TRBJ2-3 and V is TRBV5-4; D gene uncertain. V was cut by 3 bases and J by 2 bases, with 13 bases left in between. The CDR3 consists of 15 residues. Germline CDR1 is SGHNT and CDR2 is YYREEE (reference sequence). The CDR3 nucleotides are TGTGCCAGCAGCTCGCAGGCAGCTTACACAGATACGCAGTATTTT. Amino acid sequence: CASSSQAAYTDTQYF.

The chain combines TRBV6-4 with TRBJ2-2; 8 positions match TRBD2. In germline, CDR1 is MRHNA, CDR2 SNTAGT. The CDR3 totals 15 residues. V shed 6 bases and J 5 bases; nucleotides not matched to a gene: 8. CDR3 amino acids: CASSPSGGDTGELFF. The CDR3, as DNA: TGTGCCAGCAGCCCTTCGGGGGGGGATACCGGGGAGCTGTTTTTT.

This sequence joins TRBV9 and TRBJ1-6; no firm D call. Looked up from germline, CDR1 is SGDLS and CDR2 is YYNGEE. The V end lost 0 bases, the J end lost 7 bases, and 8 bases lay between the germline ends. CDR3 length: 14 residues. For the CDR3, the DNA is TGTGCCAGCAGCGTAGCTTACCGAAATTCACCCCTCCACTTT. Translation: CASSVAYRNSPLHF. The full variable domain, in which reference TRBV9 and TRBJ1-6 provide the parts outside the CDR3, is DSGVTQTPKHLITATGQRVTLRCSPRSGDLSVYWYQQSLDQGLQFLIQYYNGEERAKGNILERFSAQQFPDLHSELNLSSLELGDSALYFCASSVAYRNSPLHFGNGTRLTVT.

J is TRBJ1-6 and V is TRBV7-3; D is uncertain. CDR3 length: 16 residues. The germline V and J ends were trimmed by 2 bases and 0 bases, with 8 bases remaining between them. CDR1 is SGHTA, CDR2 FQGTGA, per germline. CDR3 residues: CASSLGGSSYNSPLHF. CDR3 DNA: TGTGCCAGCAGCTTAGGAGGGAGCTCCTATAATTCACCCCTCCACTTT.

The rearrangement links TRBV9 to TRBJ1-3; weak D call: TRBD1 (5 bases). Germline V CDR1 and CDR2: SGDLS, YYNGEE. With 2 bases removed from V and 4 bases from J, the gap between germline ends came to 10 bases. CDR3 size: 14 residues. CDR3 loop: CASSVRGSGNTIYF. Written as DNA, the CDR3 is TGTGCCAGCAGCGTGAGGGGATCCGGAAACACCATATATTTT.

This chain connects TRBV10-2 to TRBJ1-2; no clear D. The V and J ends lost 2 bases and 3 bases respectively, with 7 bases between them. In germline, CDR1 is WSHSY, CDR2 SAAADI. The CDR3 is 13 residues long. The CDR3 sequence is CASSEGRYYGYTF. The CDR3 coding sequence is TGCGCCAGCAGTGAGGGCAGATACTATGGCTACACCTTC.

The chain joins TRBV28 to TRBJ1-4; D is uncertain. Trimming pared 3 bases from V and 8 bases from J, leaving 13 bases between. CDR1 and CDR2 (germline): MDHEN, SYDVKM. The length of the CDR3 is 14 residues. The DNA of the CDR3 is TGTGCCAGCAGTTTCTCGAGCGTACACGAAAAACTGTTTTTT. Translated: CASSFSSVHEKLFF.

In its sample, this clone was seen once. The V gene is TRBV27, the J gene TRBJ1-5; D remains unclear. Germline V gene sequence: CDR1 MNHEY, CDR2 SMNVEV (reference sequence). V lost 6 bases, J lost 6 bases, and 15 bases lay in between. The CDR3 is 14 residues long. This chain's CDR3 is CASSLAGEGQPQHF. CDR3 nucleotide sequence: TGTGCCAGCAGCCTGGCCGGGGAGGGTCAGCCCCAGCATTTT.

Here the CDR3 reads CASSFWTGLTYEQYF. In DNA, the CDR3 is TGTGCCAGCAGCTTCTGGACAGGCCTGACCTACGAGCAGTACTTC. The chain carries TRBV7-2 and TRBJ2-7, with 7 bases identical to TRBD1. V shed 3 bases and J 2 bases; nucleotides not matched to a gene: 7. The CDR3 is made up of 15 amino acids. Germline V CDR1 and CDR2: SGHTA, FQGNSA.

The chain links TRBV27 to TRBJ2-3; D perhaps matches TRBD2 (7 bases). Germline-derived CDR1 and CDR2 are MNHEY and SMNVEV (reference sequence). The CDR3 contains 16 residues. Trimming took 3 bases from V and 6 from J, leaving 19 bases between them. The CDR3 loop is CASSLGGPGGADTQYF. The CDR3 DNA follows: TGTGCCAGCAGTTTGGGGGGCCCGGGAGGAGCGGATACGCAGTATTTT.

This chain links TRBV27 with TRBJ2-1; TRBD1 might be the D (6 bases). The germline V gene has CDR1 MNHEY and CDR2 SMNVEV (reference sequence). The V end was cut by 6 bases, the J end by 6 bases, with 9 bases between. This CDR3 spans 12 amino acids. CDR3 residues: CASRGAPNEQFF. CDR3 bases: TGTGCCAGCAGGGGGGCCCCCAATGAGCAGTTCTTC.

The chain recombines TRBV29-1 with TRBJ2-5; 7 nucleotides agree with TRBD1. The ends lost 7 bases at V and 0 bases at J; junction bases unmatched: 5. Germline V gene sequence: CDR1 SQVTM, CDR2 ANQGSEA. CDR3 length: 13 amino acids. The CDR3 bases are TGCAGCGCCGGGACAGCCTACCAAGAGACCCAGTACTTC. Its translation: CSAGTAYQETQYF.

The J gene is TRBJ1-1, the V gene TRBV6-6, with D unresolved. CDR1 and CDR2 from the germline V gene are MNHNY and SVGAGI (reference sequence). There are 13 residues in the CDR3. The V end lost 3 bases, the J end lost 5 bases, and 10 bases lay between the germline ends. The DNA for the CDR3 is TGTGCCAGCAGTTATCTCCGACCAACTGAAGCTTTCTTT. Protein product: CASSYLRPTEAFF.

The CDR3 bases are TGTGCCAGCAAGGGGGAAGGGACTGAAGCTTTCTTT. Encoded protein: CASKGEGTEAFF. J is TRBJ1-1 and V is TRBV11-1, with D possibly matching TRBD1 (6 bases). The length of the CDR3 is 12 residues. Trimming pared 7 bases from V and 5 bases from J, leaving 11 bases between. Germline CDR1 and CDR2: SGHAT and FQDESV (reference sequence).

The rearrangement links TRBV11-3 to TRBJ2-7; 7 bases are shared with TRBD1. The J segment lost 6 bases and the V segment lost 10 bases, leaving 12 bases of the junction unmatched. This CDR3 region has 13 residues. Germline loops: CDR1 SGHNT, CDR2 YENEEA. The CDR3 is CATMTGICSEQYF. The CDR3 DNA follows: TGTGCCACAATGACAGGGATATGTTCCGAGCAGTACTTC.

The chain joins TRBV19 to TRBJ2-6; no clear D. V lost 6 bases to trimming and J lost 1 base, with 16 bases between them. Germline lookup yields CDR1 LNHDA and CDR2 SQIVND (reference sequence). CDR3 length: 17 amino acids. The CDR3 is CASSRLAVRSGANVLTF. CDR3 DNA: TGTGCCAGTAGCAGACTGGCGGTTCGATCTGGGGCCAACGTCCTGACTTTC.